The 13 T cell receptor beta chains listed next were all sequenced from one sample in a study of shared clonotypes between healthy human individuals. Naive CD8 isolation took CD45RO-negative cells positively selected for CCR7 and excluded terminally differentiated effector memory CD45RA+ cells. Profiling relied on immunoSEQ multiplex PCR, and the TCRdb table lists in-frame clones only, not all of them. This sample has millions of clones, with about 95% found just once. Input material: naive CD8+ T cells sorted from blood. These receptors came from a man between 18 and 35 years old in good health.

In DNA, the CDR3 is TGCAGCGTTGGCCCCAGTAACACCGGGGAGCTGTTTTTT. Protein sequence: CSVGPSNTGELFF. This sequence joins TRBV29-1 and TRBJ2-2; no firm D call. The V gene's germline CDR1 is SQVTM and CDR2 ANQGSEA. V was clipped by 4 bases and J by 2 bases, with 8 bases between them. The CDR3 consists of 13 residues.

On this clone itself: The sample contains more than one DNA sequence encoding this CDR3. The chain links TRBV6-6 to TRBJ1-1; D uncertain. The CDR3 has 12 amino acids. The V end lost 4 bases, the J end lost 2 bases, and 5 bases lay between the germline ends. Germline CDR1 is MNHNY and CDR2 is SVGAGI (reference sequence). This chain's CDR3 is CASSLLNTEAFF. DNA for the CDR3: TGTGCCAGCAGTTTACTTAACACTGAAGCTTTCTTT.

The V call is TRBV5-1, the J call TRBJ2-7, with 8 bases lining up with TRBD2. Germline V CDR1 and CDR2: SGHRS, YFSETQ. The trim removed 4 bases at V and 6 bases at J, leaving 9 bases unmatched. The CDR3 consists of 14 residues. This CDR3 is CASSALGLVGEQYF. The DNA for the CDR3 is TGCGCCAGCAGCGCCTTGGGACTAGTGGGCGAGCAGTACTTC. Full variable domain (remainder filled in from reference TRBV5-1 and TRBJ2-7): KAGVTQTPRYLIKTRGQQVTLSCSPISGHRSVSWYQQTPGQGLQFLFEYFSETQRNKGNFPGRFSGRQFSNSRSEMNVSTLELGDSALYLCASSALGLVGEQYFGPGTRLTVT.

The chain recombines TRBV28 with TRBJ2-5; the D gene is possibly TRBD2 (6 bases). The CDR3 contains 14 residues. The V end was cut by 3 bases, the J end by 2 bases, with 10 bases between. From germline, CDR1 is MDHEN and CDR2 SYDVKM. The CDR3 nucleotides read TGTGCCAGCAGTTTGGGACTGGCACAAGAGACCCAGTACTTC. Protein product: CASSLGLAQETQYF.

The chain has TRBV5-1 and TRBJ2-7; TRBD2 aligns across 13 bases. Germline trimming cut 4 bases from V and 3 bases from J; bases unmatched to any gene: 10. The CDR3 length is 17 residues. Germline lookup yields CDR1 SGHRS and CDR2 YFSETQ. CDR3 in amino acids: CASSLEGLAGEGYEQYF. The CDR3 DNA is TGCGCCAGCAGCCTGGAAGGACTAGCGGGAGAAGGCTACGAGCAGTACTTC. The full variable domain, completed using reference TRBV5-1 and TRBJ2-7, is KAGVTQTPRYLIKTRGQQVTLSCSPISGHRSVSWYQQTPGQGLQFLFEYFSETQRNKGNFPGRFSGRQFSNSRSEMNVSTLELGDSALYLCASSLEGLAGEGYEQYFGPGTRLTVT.

Turning to this clone: The identical CDR3 is also encoded by other nucleotide sequences in the sample. The chain is built from TRBV5-1 and TRBJ1-2; D ambiguous. The CDR3 covers 12 residues. Germline CDR1 SGHRS, CDR2 YFSETQ. Trimming cost V 7 bases and J 4 bases, with 11 bases left between them. The CDR3, as DNA: TGCGCCAGCTCCCCCGATTCCTATGGCTACACCTTC. It specifies CASSPDSYGYTF.

The chain carries TRBV19 and TRBJ1-1; 10 nucleotides match TRBD1. V was pared by 4 bases and J by 3 bases, with 5 bases of the junction left unmatched. Germline CDR1 reads LNHDA; CDR2 reads SQIVND (reference sequence). There are 15 residues in the CDR3. This CDR3 is CASSRDRGLDTEAFF. The CDR3 bases are TGTGCCAGTAGTAGAGACAGGGGGCTCGACACTGAAGCTTTCTTT.

The chain has TRBV10-2 and TRBJ2-3; D is unclear. The CDR3 is made up of 14 amino acids. Germline V gene sequence: CDR1 WSHSY, CDR2 SAAADI. Trimming removed 2 bases at V and 5 bases at J, with 11 bases between. DNA of the CDR3: TGCGCCAGCAGTGAGATCCGGTTGGGAGATACGCAGTATTTT. This codes for CASSEIRLGDTQYF.

The chain joins TRBV28 to TRBJ2-1, with a weak D call TRBD1 (5 bases). V was shortened by 3 bases and J by 8 bases, with 17 bases between the two germline ends. In germline, CDR1 is MDHEN, CDR2 SYDVKM. The CDR3 contains 15 residues. CDR3 coding DNA: TGTGCCAGCAGTTTTGGGTATCAGGGTAGGGATGAGCAGTTCTTC. Translation: CASSFGYQGRDEQFF.

The J gene is TRBJ2-3, the V gene TRBV4-3; no definite D call. CDR3 length equals 14 residues. Germline assignment: CDR1 LGHNA and CDR2 YSLEER. Trimming took 2 bases from V and 0 from J, leaving 6 bases between them. CDR3 sequence: CASSQFGSTDTQYF. As DNA, the CDR3 is TGCGCCAGCAGCCAATTTGGTAGCACAGATACGCAGTATTTT.

As regards this clone: At the DNA level, this CDR3 is encoded by other sequences in the same sample as well. V is TRBV11-3 and J is TRBJ2-1; D not certain. Germline CDR1 and CDR2: SGHNT and YENEEA. Trimming removed 0 bases at V and 3 bases at J, with 9 bases between. There are 15 residues in the CDR3. The CDR3 protein is CASSLDGSSYNEQFF. In DNA form, the CDR3 reads TGTGCCAGCAGCTTAGATGGGTCGAGCTACAATGAGCAGTTCTTC.

The chain has TRBV10-3 and TRBJ1-2; no clear D. Trimming took off 7 bases at V and 4 bases at J, with 19 bases between the two ends. Germline V CDR1 and CDR2: ENHRY, SYGVKD. CDR3 size: 15 residues. This CDR3 is CAIIGTVDTGYGYTF. DNA for the CDR3: TGTGCCATCATCGGTACAGTCGACACGGGCTATGGCTACACCTTC.

This clone was recorded only once. The chain combines TRBV2 with TRBJ1-5; D ambiguous. V lost 6 bases, J lost 0 bases, and 9 bases lay in between. Germline V CDR1 and CDR2: SNHLY, FYNNEI. This CDR3 region has 14 residues. The CDR3 nucleotides read TGTGCCAGCAGAGGCACAGATAGCAATCAGCCCCAGCATTTT. It encodes CASRGTDSNQPQHF.